The next 26 T cell receptor beta chains were all read from a single sample in a study of T cells in Graves' hyperthyroidism and ophthalmopathy. From RNA transcripts, TCR beta CDR3 regions were amplified. The HTBI primer set was used in a first-round RT-PCR of the TCR CDR3. TCRdb ran MiXCR on the multiplex PCR reads and lists one entry per CDR3 protein. The sample holds 95,000 to 110,000 distinct CDR3 sequences, approximately 50% seen once. Sequencing was performed on blood. All receptors come from a man aged 35-49 years with Graves' hyperthyroidism.

This clonotype appeared many times. CDR3: CAITDGYTF. CDR3 coding DNA: TGTGCCATCACAGATGGCTACACCTTC. V and J are TRBV7-9 and TRBJ1-2, with D unclear. Trimming shortened V by 10 bases and J by 6 bases, and 6 bases separated the two germline ends. Germline CDR1 SEHNR, CDR2 FQNEAQ (reference sequence). The CDR3 contains 9 residues.

This clonotype was counted at least ten times. The chain recombines TRBV28 with TRBJ1-5; D uncertain. Germline V gene data show CDR1 as MDHEN and CDR2 as SYDVKM. The CDR3 loop spans 12 amino acids. Trimming removed 7 bases from V and 7 bases from J, with 11 bases in between. The CDR3 nucleotides are TGTGCCAGCAATCGATGGCCCCAGCCCCAGCATTTT. It is translated as CASNRWPQPQHF.

Many counts were recorded for this clonotype. V and J are TRBV5-1 and TRBJ2-7, with D perhaps matching TRBD1 (6 bases). The germline V and J ends were trimmed by 1 base and 2 bases, with 10 bases remaining between them. CDR3 length: 14 amino acids. Per the germline V gene, CDR1 is SGHRS and CDR2 is YFSETQ. The CDR3 region has the DNA TGCGCCAGCAGCTTGAACAGGGACCCCTACGAGCAGTACTTC. It translates to CASSLNRDPYEQYF.

This chain joins TRBV7-6 and TRBJ2-1, with 7 nucleotides matching TRBD2. Germline CDR1 reads SGHVS; CDR2 reads FNYEAQ. The CDR3 extends over 15 amino acids. After removal of 0 bases from V and 2 bases from J, the junction contained 1 base not matched to a gene. The CDR3 DNA reads as TGTGCCAGCAGCTTAGCGGGGGGGACCTACAATGAGCAGTTCTTC. Translated, it gives CASSLAGGTYNEQFF.

The genes are TRBV7-2 and TRBJ1-6; 8 nucleotides match TRBD1. V was pared by 7 bases and J by 15 bases, with 5 bases of the junction left unmatched. Germline V CDR1 and CDR2: SGHTA, FQGNSA. The CDR3 has 11 amino acids. In nucleotides, the CDR3 is TGTGCCAGCAACACAGGGGGAGGCCTCCACTTT. This codes for CASNTGGGLHF.

The V and J genes are TRBV7-2 and TRBJ1-1; D uncertain. The germline CDR1 and CDR2 sequences are SGHTA and FQGNSA. V was trimmed by 1 base and J by 4 bases, leaving 13 bases between them. CDR3 length equals 15 residues. The CDR3 here is CASSLEMSGSTEAFF. The CDR3 DNA sequence: TGTGCCAGCAGCTTAGAGATGAGCGGGAGCACTGAAGCTTTCTTT.

Note on this clonotype: This CDR3 fails to terminate in the conserved phenylalanine or tryptophan, so it likely reflects a read error. The V gene is TRBV5-1, the J gene TRBJ1-1; tentatively, D is TRBD1 (6 bases). Germline V gives CDR1 SGHRS, CDR2 YFSETQ. Trimming took 3 bases from V and 3 from J, leaving 15 bases between them. CDR3 size: 15 residues. The CDR3 DNA reads as TGCGCCAGCAGCTACAGGGACCGTACGGACACTGAAGCTTTCGTT. This sequence encodes CASSYRDRTDTEAFV.

The rearrangement uses TRBV20-1 and TRBJ2-1; TRBD2 agrees at 12 bases. The J segment lost 10 bases and the V segment lost 0 bases, leaving 4 bases of the junction unmatched. Germline CDR1 DFQATT, CDR2 SNEGSKA (reference sequence). The CDR3 is 14 residues long. The CDR3 protein is CSARDSTSGGEQFF. The DNA of the CDR3 is TGCAGTGCTAGAGATAGCACTAGCGGGGGGGAGCAGTTCTTC.

This clonotype was seen ten or more times. The chain uses TRBV6-5 and TRBJ2-7; 7 nucleotides line up with TRBD1. Trimming removed 5 bases from V and 2 bases from J; junction bases left unmatched: 6. Germline V lookup: CDR1 MNHEY, CDR2 SVGAGI. This CDR3 spans 14 amino acids. As DNA, the CDR3 is TGTGCCAGCAGTAAGCCCGGGACAGCCTACGAGCAGTACTTC. This translates into CASSKPGTAYEQYF.

The V call is TRBV4-1, the J call TRBJ2-3; 8 nucleotides agree with TRBD2. CDR1 is MGHRA, CDR2 YSYEKL, per germline. The CDR3 contains 14 residues. The ends lost 0 bases at V and 11 bases at J; junction bases unmatched: 7. CDR3 DNA sequence: TGCGCCAGCAGCCAAGAGATGGCGGGAGGTGAGCAGTATTTT. It specifies CASSQEMAGGEQYF.

This clonotype has at least ten counts. This chain uses TRBV14 with TRBJ2-2; D not certain. The V end was cut by 3 bases, the J end by 8 bases, with 16 bases between. Germline V gene sequence: CDR1 SGHDN, CDR2 FVKESK. The CDR3 is made up of 15 amino acids. CDR3 sequence: CASSQELPSYGELFF. CDR3 in DNA: TGTGCCAGCAGCCAGGAACTACCCTCTTATGGGGAGCTGTTTTTT.

This clonotype was recorded many times. The chain links TRBV20-1 to TRBJ1-2; D unclear. V lost 3 bases and J 7 bases, leaving 12 bases between the germline ends. In germline, CDR1 is DFQATT, CDR2 SNEGSKA (reference sequence). This CDR3 contains 12 residues. In DNA, the CDR3 is TGCAGTGCTAGTGCCTCTTTTGGTGGCTACACCTTC. This sequence encodes CSASASFGGYTF.

Only one count was recorded for this clonotype. This sequence joins TRBV15 and TRBJ1-1, with 7 bases that match TRBD1. The CDR3 contains 16 residues. Germline values: CDR1 LNHNV, CDR2 YYDKDF (reference sequence). With V trimmed by 3 bases and J by 0 bases, 7 bases remained unmatched. The chain's CDR3 is CATSSVGTGVNTEAFF. The CDR3 nucleotides are TGTGCCACCAGCAGTGTAGGCACAGGGGTGAACACTGAAGCTTTCTTT.

Concerning this clonotype itself: No conserved phenylalanine or tryptophan is present at the end of the CDR3, so a read error is the likely explanation. The chain uses TRBV14 and TRBJ2-7; D gene unclear. The V end was cut by 8 bases, the J end by 7 bases, with 21 bases between. Germline loops: CDR1 SGHDN, CDR2 FVKESK. The CDR3 totals 14 residues. CDR3 protein: CASSPSFGFMEQYL. CDR3 in DNA: TGTGCCAGCTCACCGTCCTTCGGGTTCATGGAGCAGTACCTC.

This clonotype showed up many times. V and J are TRBV20-1 and TRBJ1-1; 7 bases align to TRBD1. Losses at the gene ends were 3 bases for V and 5 bases for J; bases not matched to a gene: 6. Germline lookup yields CDR1 DFQATT and CDR2 SNEGSKA (reference sequence). The CDR3 spans 13 residues. CDR3 nucleotide sequence: TGCAGTGCTAGTCTGCCAGGGGGGACTGAAGCTTTCTTT. Protein sequence: CSASLPGGTEAFF.

A remark on this clonotype: A much larger clonotype is one base distant, so this may be a read error. The rearrangement joins TRBV5-6 to TRBJ2-1, with 11 nucleotides matching TRBD1. This CDR3 is 14 amino acids long. V was pared by 4 bases and J by 9 bases, with 6 bases of the junction left unmatched. Germline CDR1 and CDR2: SGHDT and YYEEEE. This chain's CDR3 is CASSRGQGASEQFF. The CDR3 DNA reads TGTGCCAGCAGCCGTGGACAGGGGGCTAGTGAGCAGTTCTTC.

The genes are TRBV29-1 and TRBJ2-5, with D unresolved. The CDR3 has 14 residues. The ends were cut back, 6 bases at V and 7 bases at J, with 21 bases in the middle. In germline, CDR1 is SQVTM, CDR2 ANQGSEA. The CDR3 region has the DNA TGCAGCGTCGATTTGGGTTATAGGGAAGGGACCCAGTACTTC. This sequence encodes CSVDLGYREGTQYF.

Regarding this clonotype: A read error may explain this, as a much larger clone is one base away. The V and J genes are TRBV5-4 and TRBJ2-7; D is ambiguous. The CDR3 is 12 amino acids. Germline CDR1 SGHNT, CDR2 YYREEE (reference sequence). In DNA form, the CDR3 reads TGTGCCAGCAGCTTGGGCAGCTACGAGCAGCACTTC. Translation: CASSLGSYEQHF.

This clonotype came up a few times. The chain uses TRBV27 and TRBJ1-4; D is possibly TRBD1 (6 bases). V lost 8 bases and J lost 8, with 12 bases in between. Germline V gene lookup returns CDR1 MNHEY and CDR2 SMNVEV (reference sequence). There are 12 residues in the CDR3. CDR3 region: CASGVRGEKLFF. CDR3 sequence (DNA): TGTGCCAGCGGTGTAAGGGGGGAAAAACTGTTTTTT.

This clonotype was seen at least ten times. The gene calls are TRBV2 and TRBJ2-7; D gene uncertain. CDR1 and CDR2 from the germline V gene are SNHLY and FYNNEI. V lost 6 bases and J lost 6, with 9 bases in between. The CDR3 length is 11 residues. CDR3 nucleotide sequence: TGTGCCAGCAGGGTAAGCTTCGAGCAGTACTTC. Translation: CASRVSFEQYF.

This clonotype was found many times. The junction departs from germline at one end; a sequencing error may be responsible. The rearrangement joins TRBV6-6 to TRBJ1-5; TRBD1 matches at 7 bases. In germline, CDR1 is MNHNY, CDR2 SVGAGI (reference sequence). The CDR3 is 13 residues long. CDR3 DNA sequence: TGTGCCAGCACTTACAGGGGTAATCAGCCCCAGCATTTT. Translated: CASTYRGNQPQHF.

The chain joins TRBV28 to TRBJ2-7, with a possible D match to TRBD1 (6 bases). This CDR3 region has 15 residues. The germline CDR1 and CDR2 sequences are MDHEN and SYDVKM. With 0 bases removed from V and 0 bases from J, the gap between germline ends came to 9 bases. This CDR3 is CASSLWDSVSYEQYF. In nucleotides, the CDR3 is TGTGCCAGCAGTTTATGGGACAGTGTCTCCTACGAGCAGTACTTC.

This clonotype came up many times. This rearrangement joins TRBV6-6 to TRBJ2-1, with TRBD2 matching over 10 bases. V shed 5 bases, J shed 8 bases, and the junction held 6 bases outside the gene matches. CDR3 length: 14 residues. Germline values: CDR1 MNHNY, CDR2 SVGAGI (reference sequence). As DNA, the CDR3 is TGTGCCAGCAGTGCTAGCGGGGGAGGGGATGAGCAGTTCTTC. As protein: CASSASGGGDEQFF.

In its sample, this clonotype was seen a few times. Possible read error: a much larger clone is one base away. The chain is built from TRBV5-1 and TRBJ2-5; 12 bases align to TRBD2. Germline V gives CDR1 SGHRS, CDR2 YFSETQ. The CDR3 is 15 residues long. The ends lost 7 bases at V and 4 bases at J; junction bases unmatched: 8. The CDR3 coding sequence is TGCGCCAGCGGTCCTAGCGGGAGGGACCGAGAGACCCAGTACTTC. Protein: CASGPSGRDRETQYF.

The chain uses TRBV10-3 and TRBJ2-7, with TRBD2 matching over 9 bases. Trimming removed 4 bases from V and 5 bases from J; junction bases left unmatched: 12. The length of the CDR3 is 16 residues. Germline lookup yields CDR1 ENHRY and CDR2 SYGVKD. The CDR3 nucleotides read TGTGCCATCAGTGCGTCGGGACTAGCTTCTTCCCACGAGCAGTACTTC. It translates to CAISASGLASSHEQYF.

Details on this clonotype: A read error is likely, as this CDR3 ends without the conserved phenylalanine or tryptophan. The genes are TRBV15 and TRBJ1-1; D is unresolved. Trimming removed 7 bases from V and 3 bases from J, with 15 bases in between. Germline-derived CDR1 and CDR2 are LNHNV and YYDKDF (reference sequence). The length of the CDR3 is 14 residues. CDR3 bases: TGTGCCACCAAACCAGGAGATCGGGACACTGAAGCTTTCCTT. Protein sequence: CATKPGDRDTEAFL.